A single sample gave rise to the 12 T cell receptor beta chains below, sequenced in a study of OX40 agonist ivuxolimab in advanced cancers. TCRdb's copy holds only in-frame clones and misses some; the assay was immunoSEQ multiplex PCR. The table shows about 70,000 clones, with 89% occurring only once. The specimen comprised CD4+ or CD8+ T cells sorted from blood, sampled in a trial of the OX40 agonist ivuxolimab. These receptors all stem from an adult with an advanced solid tumor such as melanoma, head and neck, liver or kidney cancer.

The chain joins TRBV5-1 to TRBJ1-3; D is possibly TRBD1 (6 bases). V was pared by 6 bases and J by 0 bases, with 13 bases between. CDR3 size: 15 residues. CDR1 is SGHRS, CDR2 YFSETQ, per germline. The chain's CDR3 is CASTLLGGSGNTIYF. The CDR3 DNA sequence: TGCGCCAGCACCCTCTTAGGGGGCTCTGGAAACACCATATATTTT.

V is TRBV5-6 and J is TRBJ2-7; no firm D call. V lost 0 bases to trimming and J lost 2 bases, with 9 bases between them. This CDR3 has 14 amino acids. The germline V gene has CDR1 SGHDT and CDR2 YYEEEE. CDR3 in amino acids: CASSLVMTPYEQYF. The CDR3 coding sequence is TGTGCCAGCAGCTTGGTCATGACCCCCTACGAGCAGTACTTC.

J is TRBJ2-7 and V is TRBV28; 12 nucleotides match TRBD2. Looked up from germline, CDR1 is MDHEN and CDR2 is SYDVKM. The CDR3 is 15 amino acids. J gave up 4 bases and V 3 bases, and 4 bases lay outside the gene matches. CDR3: CASSLTSGRSYEQYF. Written as DNA, the CDR3 is TGTGCCAGCAGTTTGACTAGCGGGAGATCGTACGAGCAGTACTTC. The full variable domain, rest sourced from reference TRBV28 and TRBJ2-7, is DVKVTQSSRYLVKRTGEKVFLECVQDMDHENMFWYRQDPGLGLRLIYFSYDVKMKEKGDIPEGYSVSREKKERFSLILESASTNQTSMYLCASSLTSGRSYEQYFGPGTRLTVT.

This rearrangement joins TRBV11-3 to TRBJ2-6; D assignment may be TRBD1 or TRBD2 (6 bases each). The CDR3 loop spans 15 amino acids. Per germline, CDR1 SGHNT and CDR2 YENEEA. Trimming stripped 5 bases from V and 4 bases from J, with 12 bases between. The CDR3 coding sequence is TGTGCCAGCAGCCCCGGGGGCTCCGGGGCCAACGTCCTGACTTTC. It is translated as CASSPGGSGANVLTF.

The chain has TRBV5-1 and TRBJ2-3, with D hard to call. Trimming removed 2 bases from V and 2 bases from J, with 12 bases in between. This CDR3 spans 15 amino acids. The V gene's germline CDR1 is SGHRS and CDR2 YFSETQ. The CDR3, as DNA: TGCGCCAGCAGCTTTAACGGTCACCCCACAGATACGCAGTATTTT. As protein: CASSFNGHPTDTQYF.

The chain has TRBV19 and TRBJ2-7; D might be TRBD1 (6 bases). The CDR3 loop spans 15 amino acids. In germline, CDR1 is LNHDA, CDR2 SQIVND (reference sequence). V lost 6 bases, J lost 3 bases, and 18 bases lay in between. The CDR3 spells CASRADRDTDYEQYF. The CDR3 nucleotides read TGTGCCAGTAGGGCCGACCGGGACACCGACTACGAGCAGTACTTC.

This clone has just one count. The gene calls are TRBV5-1 and TRBJ1-2, with 9 bases identical to TRBD1. CDR3 length equals 16 residues. V dropped 2 bases and J dropped 2; count of bases not matched to a gene: 7. Germline CDR1 reads SGHRS; CDR2 reads YFSETQ. The CDR3, as DNA: TGCGCCAGCAGCTTACGTCCCGGGACAGGGAACTATGGCTACACCTTC. Translating gives CASSLRPGTGNYGYTF.

This chain links TRBV5-4 with TRBJ2-5; D possibly corresponds to TRBD1 (5 bases). The CDR3 totals 14 residues. The germline V gene has CDR1 SGHNT and CDR2 YYREEE (reference sequence). Trimming shortened V by 4 bases and J by 4 bases, and 14 bases separated the two germline ends. The CDR3 is CASSRGWGGETQYF. CDR3 DNA sequence: TGTGCCAGCAGCCGCGGTTGGGGCGGAGAGACCCAGTACTTC.

J is TRBJ1-4 and V is TRBV5-1; 7 bases line up with TRBD1. From germline, CDR1 is SGHRS and CDR2 YFSETQ. The CDR3 consists of 15 residues. V was pared by 0 bases and J by 8 bases, with 7 bases of the junction left unmatched. The CDR3: CASSLGQGPGEKLFF. In DNA, the CDR3 is TGCGCCAGCAGCTTGGGACAGGGTCCAGGAGAAAAACTGTTTTTT. Drawing the rest from reference TRBV5-1 and TRBJ1-4, the complete variable domain is KAGVTQTPRYLIKTRGQQVTLSCSPISGHRSVSWYQQTPGQGLQFLFEYFSETQRNKGNFPGRFSGRQFSNSRSEMNVSTLELGDSALYLCASSLGQGPGEKLFFGSGTQLSVL.

This chain joins TRBV28 and TRBJ2-2, with D possibly matching TRBD1 (6 bases). The germline V and J ends were trimmed by 8 bases and 1 base, with 8 bases remaining between them. The CDR3 covers 13 residues. Germline V lookup: CDR1 MDHEN, CDR2 SYDVKM. The CDR3 here is CASGRGNTGELFF. For the CDR3, the DNA is TGTGCCAGCGGCAGGGGGAACACCGGGGAGCTGTTTTTT.

The J gene is TRBJ1-5, the V gene TRBV10-3, with D perhaps TRBD1 (5 bases). CDR1 is ENHRY and CDR2 is SYGVKD in the germline V gene. V was cut by 6 bases and J by 0 bases, with 18 bases left in between. The CDR3 is 17 amino acids. CDR3 region: CAISREGAVYSNQPQHF. In nucleotides, the CDR3 is TGTGCCATCAGCAGAGAAGGGGCCGTTTATAGCAATCAGCCCCAGCATTTT.

The V call is TRBV5-1, the J call TRBJ2-5, with D possibly being TRBD2 (5 bases). The J call may be wrong; the DNA end is better matched by TRBJ2-7. This CDR3 has 12 residues. Germline CDR1 SGHRS, CDR2 YFSETQ. In DNA, the CDR3 is TGCGCCAGCAGCTTGACTAGCTACGAGCAGTACTTC. This codes for CASSLTSYEQYF.